Detailed here is one TCR beta chain. Antigen specificity is unknown. CDR3 length equals 16 residues. The ends were cut back, 4 bases at V and 9 bases at J, with 22 bases in the middle. CDR1 is SEHNR and CDR2 is FQNEAQ in the germline V gene (reference sequence). Sequenced by immunoSEQ multiplex PCR; TCRdb stores in-frame clones only, minus some. The sample includes 1.5 million to 1.9 million clones, approximately 98% of them seen just once. This record comes from a study of shared clonotypes between healthy human individuals. Study as a whole: Per donor, three plates held CD4 naive cells, three held CD4 memory, two held CD8 naive and one held CD8 memory. Study-level points and caveats: Among several donors, about 5% of naive CD4 clonotypes were found in common. It was only blood that was sampled, and tissue repertoires likely differ. Compared with memory subsets, naive subsets generally had larger estimated richness.

The chain links TRBV7-9 to TRBJ1-5, with D perhaps matching TRBD1 (5 bases). This TCR was sampled from a man aged 25-45 years in good health. Sample: naive CD4+ T cells sorted from blood. Subset specified: CD45RA+ positively selected. The CDR3 DNA sequence: TGTGCCAGCAGCTCGCAACAGGCAGGGAGGGATCCGCCCCAGCATTTT. This translates into CASSSQQAGRDPPQHF.